The rows below give T cell receptor beta chains drawn from one sample of a study of technical replicates of blood from a handful of donors. Some clones are missing from TCRdb's copy, which holds only in-frame ones; the method was immunoSEQ multiplex PCR. The data hold approximately 97,000 clones, with about 96% observed a single time. What was sequenced was T cells isolated from PBMCs. The receptors stem from a human donor in good health. Each CDR3 is given with its conserved first and last residue. D genes are given only for firm matches. Where a row states a size, it is once, few, many or the class of an expanded clone; other rows omit it.

>.|TRBD1|14|TRBJ2-1|TRBV28
TGTGCCAGCAGTATTCGACAGGGGCCCAATGAGCAGTTCTTC
CASSIRQGPNEQFF
>.|.|15|TRBJ1-5|TRBV19
TGTGCCAGTAGTACCCCGTCAGGGCTGGATCAGCCCCAGCATTTT
CASSTPSGLDQPQHF
>.|TRBD2|15|TRBJ2-3|TRBV7-9
TGTGCCAGCAGCTTGGGGACTAGCGGCGCAGATACGCAGTATTTT
CASSLGTSGADTQYF
>.|TRBD2|16|TRBJ2-3|TRBV15
TGTGCCACAACTAACTTCTGGCGGGAGATTCCGGATACGCAGTATTTT
CATTNFWREIPDTQYF
>.|.|15|TRBJ2-2|TRBV19
TGTGCCAGTAGTATTGGGGACACTTACACCGGGGAGCTGTTTTTT
CASSIGDTYTGELFF
>.|.|16|TRBJ1-2|TRBV19
TGTGCCAGTAGTACGACAGGTTTCAGCTATTCCTATGGCTACACCTTC
CASSTTGFSYSYGYTF
>.|.|15|TRBJ2-7|TRBV6-5
TGTGCCAGCAGTTACCCAGGGGCGCCCCGCTACGAGCAGTACTTC
CASSYPGAPRYEQYF
>once|.|17|TRBJ2-7|TRBV11-3
TGTGCCAGCAGCTTATTCCCACCAGGGTTACTCGCATACGAGCAGTACTTC
CASSLFPPGLLAYEQYF
>.|TRBD1|15|TRBJ2-7|TRBV27
TGTGCCAGCAGGATTACCGGGACAGGGGCCTACGAGCAGTACTTC
CASRITGTGAYEQYF
>.|.|13|TRBJ1-5|TRBV7-2
TGTGCCAGCAGCTTAGGTAGCCAGCAGCCCCAGCATTTT
CASSLGSQQPQHF
>.|.|14|TRBJ1-2|TRBV18
TGTGCCAGCTCACCGATACAGGGAGAGGATGGCTACACCTTC
CASSPIQGEDGYTF
>.|TRBD2|17|TRBJ2-2|TRBV18
TGTGCCAGCTCACCCCCTATAGCGGGAGTAAACACCGGGGAGCTGTTTTTT
CASSPPIAGVNTGELFF
>.|.|15|TRBJ2-6|TRBV6-6
TGTGCCAGCAGTCCCGGCGGGGCTGGGGCCAACGTCCTGACTTTC
CASSPGGAGANVLTF
>.|.|14|TRBJ1-5|TRBV11-3
TGTGCCAGCAGCACCCGACAGGTTCAGCAGCCCCAGCATTTT
CASSTRQVQQPQHF
>.|.|15|TRBJ1-1|TRBV19
TGTGCCAGTAGTATAGATCCAGGGATGAACACTGAAGCTTTCTTT
CASSIDPGMNTEAFF
>.|.|14|TRBJ2-1|TRBV7-8
TGTGCCAGCAGCCCGGGGATGGGGGGAGGCGAGCAGTTCTTC
CASSPGMGGGEQFF
>.|.|17|TRBJ2-5|TRBV4-2
TGTGCCAGCAGCCAAGATCTGAGACTAGTAGGCCAAGAGACCCAGTACTTC
CASSQDLRLVGQETQYF
>once|TRBD1|15|TRBJ1-3|TRBV6-4
TGTGCCAGCAGACAGGGGGCAGACTCTGGAAACACCATATATTTT
CASRQGADSGNTIYF
>.|.|13|TRBJ2-1|TRBV11-2
TGTGCCAGCAGCTTAACTTTTTACAATGAGCAGTTCTTC
CASSLTFYNEQFF
>.|.|13|TRBJ2-5|TRBV6-5
TGTGCCAGCAGGTACAGCTACCAAGAGACCCAGTACTTC
CASRYSYQETQYF
>.|.|13|TRBJ2-1|TRBV7-9
TGTGCCAGCAGCCCGGACAGTTACAATGAGCAGTTCTTC
CASSPDSYNEQFF
>.|TRBD1|17|TRBJ1-4|TRBV9
TGTGCCAGCAGCCCCTGGACAGGGGGCGGTCAAAATGAAAAACTGTTTTTT
CASSPWTGGGQNEKLFF
>.|.|16|TRBJ1-4|TRBV14
TGTGCCAGCAGCCAGAACTTTGGTGTGTCTAATGAAAAACTGTTTTTT
CASSQNFGVSNEKLFF
>.|TRBD1|14|TRBJ2-7|TRBV19
TGTGCCAGTAGTATAGGACAGGGAACCTACGAGCAGTACTTC
CASSIGQGTYEQYF
>.|TRBD2|16|TRBJ2-1|TRBV7-9
TGTGCCAGCAGCGGAGTAGCGGGAAGCTCCTACAATGAGCAGTTCTTC
CASSGVAGSSYNEQFF
>.|TRBD1|14|TRBJ1-5|TRBV4-1
TGCGCCAGCAGCCCGACAGGGTTTGATCAGCCCCAGCATTTT
CASSPTGFDQPQHF
>.|TRBD1|18|TRBJ2-5|TRBV7-2
TGTGCCAGCAGCTTAACCCCACGGACAGGGGGGCTCAGGGAGACCCAGTACTTC
CASSLTPRTGGLRETQYF
>.|TRBD2|15|TRBJ2-2|TRBV10-3
TGTGCCATCAGTGAGAAGACTAGCGGGACCGGGGAGCTGTTTTTT
CAISEKTSGTGELFF
>.|.|15|TRBJ1-1|TRBV10-3
TGTGCCATCAGTGAGTCGACTCTTCGGGGGAAGGTAGCTTTCTTT
CAISESTLRGKVAFF
>.|TRBD2|15|TRBJ2-4|TRBV10-1
TGCGCCAGGACTAGCGGGCCACCCGCCAAAAACATTCAGTACTTC
CARTSGPPAKNIQYF
>.|.|13|TRBJ2-7|TRBV2
TGTGCCAGTATTAACGGTGCGCTCTACGAGCAGTACTTC
CASINGALYEQYF
>.|TRBD1|14|TRBJ1-3|TRBV5-1
TGCGCCAGCAGCGCGGGACAGGGGGGAAACACCATATATTTT
CASSAGQGGNTIYF
>.|TRBD1|16|TRBJ2-7|TRBV7-8
TGTGCCAGCAGCTTTGGGTCCGGGACAGGGTCTTACGAGCAGTACTTC
CASSFGSGTGSYEQYF
>once|TRBD1|17|TRBJ2-5|TRBV14
TGTGCCAGCAGCCAAGGAAGGCAGGGGGTTGGAAAAGAGACCCAGTACTTC
CASSQGRQGVGKETQYF
>.|.|13|TRBJ1-1|TRBV19
TGTGCCAGTAGTATCTCCCGGCAGGGCTTAGCTTTCTTT
CASSISRQGLAFF
>.|.|12|TRBJ1-2|TRBV7-2
TGTGCCAGCAGTTCTGACTACTATGGCTACACCTTC
CASSSDYYGYTF
>.|.|14|TRBJ1-4|TRBV18
TGTGCCAGCTCACCATCTGCAACTAATGAAAAACTGTTTTTT
CASSPSATNEKLFF
>.|TRBD1|15|TRBJ2-4|TRBV6-1
TGTGCCAGCAGTGAAGCCGGACAGGGGGAAAACATTCAGTACTTC
CASSEAGQGENIQYF
>.|TRBD1|16|TRBJ1-2|TRBV7-9
TGTGCCAGCCATCGACAGGGAGAGACCATTAACTATGGCTACACCTTC
CASHRQGETINYGYTF
>.|.|16|TRBJ2-5|TRBV9
TGTGCCAGCAGCCCCAGAGGTACGGGACTCCAAGAGACCCAGTACTTC
CASSPRGTGLQETQYF
>few|TRBD2|16|TRBJ2-3|TRBV9
TGTGCCAGCAGCGTAGGTAGCGGGACATCCACAGATACGCAGTATTTT
CASSVGSGTSTDTQYF
>.|TRBD1|14|TRBJ1-2|TRBV6-5
TGTGCCAGCAGTTTGGGACAGGGGTTCTATGGCTACACCTTC
CASSLGQGFYGYTF
>.|TRBD2|16|TRBJ2-7|TRBV4-1
TGCGCCAGCAGCCAAGATATACGCCGGGACTACTACGAGCAGTACTTC
CASSQDIRRDYYEQYF
>.|TRBD1|14|TRBJ1-1|TRBV2
TGTGCCAGCATTTCGGGACAGACGAACACTGAAGCTTTCTTT
CASISGQTNTEAFF
>.|.|12|TRBJ2-4|TRBV5-6
TGTGCCAGCAGCGGTACTAGTGACATTCAGTACTTC
CASSGTSDIQYF
>.|.|14|TRBJ1-1|TRBV6-6
TGTGCCAGCAGTTACTCCTCAGAACAGGCTGAAGCTTTCTTT
CASSYSSEQAEAFF
>once|TRBD1|14|TRBJ2-4|TRBV29-1
TGCAGCGTTGAAATCACGGGACAGGGAAACATTCAGTACTTC
CSVEITGQGNIQYF
>.|.|15|TRBJ1-2|TRBV6-1
TGTGCCAGCAGTAAATATCAGGCACTTAACTATGGCTACACCTTC
CASSKYQALNYGYTF
>.|.|12|TRBJ2-7|TRBV25-1
TGTGCCAGCAGTACAGGGACCTACGAGCAGTACTTC
CASSTGTYEQYF
>.|TRBD1|15|TRBJ2-1|TRBV4-1
TGCGCCAGCAGCCAAGGACAGGGGATAGTCAATGAGCAGTTCTTC
CASSQGQGIVNEQFF
>.|.|16|TRBJ1-3|TRBV4-1
TGCGCCAGCAGCCGGGGCCAGGGGAGCTCTGGAAACACCATATATTTT
CASSRGQGSSGNTIYF